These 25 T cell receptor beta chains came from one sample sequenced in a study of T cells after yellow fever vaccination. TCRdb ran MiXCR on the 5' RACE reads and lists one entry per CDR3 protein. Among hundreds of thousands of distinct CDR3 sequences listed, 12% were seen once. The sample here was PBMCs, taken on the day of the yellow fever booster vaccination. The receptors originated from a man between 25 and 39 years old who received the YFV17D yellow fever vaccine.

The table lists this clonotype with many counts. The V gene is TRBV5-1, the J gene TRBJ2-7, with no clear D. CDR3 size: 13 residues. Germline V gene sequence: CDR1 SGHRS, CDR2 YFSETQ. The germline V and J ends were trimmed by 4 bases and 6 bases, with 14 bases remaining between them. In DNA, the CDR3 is TGCGCCAGCAGCAATGACGGGTTGGGCGAGCAGTACTTC. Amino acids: CASSNDGLGEQYF.

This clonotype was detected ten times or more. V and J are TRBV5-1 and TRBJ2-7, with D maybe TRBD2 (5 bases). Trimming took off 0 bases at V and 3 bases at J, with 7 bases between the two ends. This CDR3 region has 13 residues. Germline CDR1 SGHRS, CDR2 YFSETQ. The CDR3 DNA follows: TGCGCCAGCAGCTTGGAGCGGAACTACGAGCAGTACTTC. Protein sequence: CASSLERNYEQYF.

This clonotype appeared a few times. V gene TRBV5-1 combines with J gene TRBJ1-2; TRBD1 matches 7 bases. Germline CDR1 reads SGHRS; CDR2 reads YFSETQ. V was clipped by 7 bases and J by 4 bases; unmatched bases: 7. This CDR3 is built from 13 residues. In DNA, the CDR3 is TGCGCCAGCTACGGGGACAGCCTCTATGGCTACACCTTC. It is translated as CASYGDSLYGYTF. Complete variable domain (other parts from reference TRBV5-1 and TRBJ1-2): KAGVTQTPRYLIKTRGQQVTLSCSPISGHRSVSWYQQTPGQGLQFLFEYFSETQRNKGNFPGRFSGRQFSNSRSEMNVSTLELGDSALYLCASYGDSLYGYTFGSGTRLTVV.

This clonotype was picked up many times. The CDR3 bases are TGCAGCGCGAAAATCGACAGGGGTAGGAGCTATAGCACAGATACGCAGTATTTT. Residues: CSAKIDRGRSYSTDTQYF. The V call is TRBV29-1, the J call TRBJ2-3; 8 positions agree with TRBD1. This CDR3 has 18 residues. Losses at the gene ends were 7 bases for V and 0 bases for J; bases not matched to a gene: 18. From germline, CDR1 is SQVTM and CDR2 ANQGSEA.

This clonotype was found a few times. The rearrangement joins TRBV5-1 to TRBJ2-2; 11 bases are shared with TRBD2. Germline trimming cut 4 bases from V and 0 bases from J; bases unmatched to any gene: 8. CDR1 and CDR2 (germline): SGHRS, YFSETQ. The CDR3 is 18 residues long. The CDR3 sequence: CASSTTLAGGTNTGELFF. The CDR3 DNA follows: TGCGCCAGCAGCACAACTCTAGCGGGAGGAACGAACACCGGGGAGCTGTTTTTT.

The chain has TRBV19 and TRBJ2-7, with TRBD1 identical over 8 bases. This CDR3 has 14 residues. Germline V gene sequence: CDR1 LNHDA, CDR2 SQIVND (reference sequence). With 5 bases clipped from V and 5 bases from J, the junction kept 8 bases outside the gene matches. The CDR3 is CASSRTGYIDEQYF. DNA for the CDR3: TGTGCCAGTAGTCGGACAGGGTATATCGACGAGCAGTACTTC.

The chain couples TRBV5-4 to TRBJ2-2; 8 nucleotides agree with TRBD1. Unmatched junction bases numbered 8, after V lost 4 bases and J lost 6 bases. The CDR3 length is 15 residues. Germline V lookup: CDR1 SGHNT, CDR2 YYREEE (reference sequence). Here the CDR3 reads CASSVGQGGSGELFF. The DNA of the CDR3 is TGTGCCAGCAGCGTAGGACAGGGAGGATCCGGGGAGCTGTTTTTT. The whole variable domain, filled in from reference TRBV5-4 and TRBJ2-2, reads ETGVTQSPTHLIKTRGQQVTLRCSSQSGHNTVSWYQQALGQGPQFIFQYYREEENGRGNFPPRFSGLQFPNYSSELNVNALELDDSALYLCASSVGQGGSGELFFGEGSRLTVL.

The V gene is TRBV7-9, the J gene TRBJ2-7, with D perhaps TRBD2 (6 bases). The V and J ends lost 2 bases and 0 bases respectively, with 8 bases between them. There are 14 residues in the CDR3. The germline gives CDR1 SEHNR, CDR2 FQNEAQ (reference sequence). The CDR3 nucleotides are TGTGCCAGCAGCTTACGGGAGCACTCCTACGAGCAGTACTTC. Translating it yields CASSLREHSYEQYF.

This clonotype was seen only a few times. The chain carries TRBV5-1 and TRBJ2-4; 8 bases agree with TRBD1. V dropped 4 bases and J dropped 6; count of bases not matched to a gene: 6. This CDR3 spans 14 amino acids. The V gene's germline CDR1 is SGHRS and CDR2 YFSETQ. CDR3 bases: TGCGCCAGCAGCCCGGGACAGGCCCCAAACATTCAGTACTTC. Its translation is CASSPGQAPNIQYF.

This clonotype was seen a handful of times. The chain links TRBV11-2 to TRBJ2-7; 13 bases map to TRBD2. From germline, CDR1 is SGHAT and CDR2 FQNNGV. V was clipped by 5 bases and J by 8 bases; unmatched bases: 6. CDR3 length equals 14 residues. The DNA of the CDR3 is TGTGCCAGCAGCCCAGGACTAGCGGGAGAGAAGCAGTACTTC. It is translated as CASSPGLAGEKQYF. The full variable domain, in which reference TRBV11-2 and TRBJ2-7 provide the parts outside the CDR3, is EAGVAQSPRYKIIEKRQSVAFWCNPISGHATLYWYQQILGQGPKLLIQFQNNGVVDDSQLPKDRFSAERLKGVDSTLKIQPAKLEDSAVYLCASSPGLAGEKQYFGPGTRLTVT.

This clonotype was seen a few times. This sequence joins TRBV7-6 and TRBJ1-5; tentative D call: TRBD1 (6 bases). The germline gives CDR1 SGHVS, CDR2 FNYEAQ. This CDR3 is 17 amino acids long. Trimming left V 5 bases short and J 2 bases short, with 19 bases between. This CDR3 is CASSLRGRGEGNQPQHF. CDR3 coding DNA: TGTGCCAGCAGCCTGAGGGGAAGGGGGGAGGGCAATCAGCCCCAGCATTTT. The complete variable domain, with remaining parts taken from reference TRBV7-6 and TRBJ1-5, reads GAGVSQSPRYKVTKRGQDVALRCDPISGHVSLYWYRQALGQGPEFLTYFNYEAQQDKSGLPNDRFSAERPEGSISTLTIQRTEQRDSAMYRCASSLRGRGEGNQPQHFGDGTRLSIL.

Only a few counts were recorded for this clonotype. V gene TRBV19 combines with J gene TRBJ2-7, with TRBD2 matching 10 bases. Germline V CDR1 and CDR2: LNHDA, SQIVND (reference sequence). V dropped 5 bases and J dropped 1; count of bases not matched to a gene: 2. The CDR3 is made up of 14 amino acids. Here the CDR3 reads CASSVLAGSYEQYF. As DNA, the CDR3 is TGTGCCAGTAGTGTACTAGCGGGGTCCTACGAGCAGTACTTC. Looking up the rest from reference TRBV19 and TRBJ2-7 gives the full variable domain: DGGITQSPKYLFRKEGQNVTLSCEQNLNHDAMYWYRQDPGQGLRLIYYSQIVNDFQKGDIAEGYSVSREKKESFPLTVTSAQKNPTAFYLCASSVLAGSYEQYFGPGTRLTVT.

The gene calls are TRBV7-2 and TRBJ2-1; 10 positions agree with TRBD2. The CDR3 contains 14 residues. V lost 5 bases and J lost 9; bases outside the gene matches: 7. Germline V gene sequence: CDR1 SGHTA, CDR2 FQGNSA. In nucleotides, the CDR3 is TGTGCCAGCAGCCGGAGCGGGAGGGCAAGTGAGCAGTTCTTC. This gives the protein CASSRSGRASEQFF.

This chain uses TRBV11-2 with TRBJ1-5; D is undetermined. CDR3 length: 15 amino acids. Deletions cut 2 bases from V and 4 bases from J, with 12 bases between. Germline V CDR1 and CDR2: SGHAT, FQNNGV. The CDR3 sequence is CASSLMGGNNQPQHF. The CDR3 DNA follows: TGTGCCAGCAGCTTAATGGGTGGGAATAATCAGCCCCAGCATTTT.

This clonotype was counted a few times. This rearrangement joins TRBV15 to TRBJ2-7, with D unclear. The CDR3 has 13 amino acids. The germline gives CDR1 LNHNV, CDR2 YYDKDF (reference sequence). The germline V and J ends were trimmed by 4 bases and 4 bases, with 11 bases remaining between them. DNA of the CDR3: TGTGCCACCAGCATCCTGGGCAGGTACGAGCAGTACTTC. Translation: CATSILGRYEQYF.

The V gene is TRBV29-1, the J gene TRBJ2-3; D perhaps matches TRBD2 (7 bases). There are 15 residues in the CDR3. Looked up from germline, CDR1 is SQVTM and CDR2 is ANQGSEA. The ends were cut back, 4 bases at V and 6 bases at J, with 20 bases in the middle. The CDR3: CSVVGGPHAPDTQYF. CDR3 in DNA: TGCAGCGTTGTCGGGGGGCCTCACGCACCTGATACGCAGTATTTT.

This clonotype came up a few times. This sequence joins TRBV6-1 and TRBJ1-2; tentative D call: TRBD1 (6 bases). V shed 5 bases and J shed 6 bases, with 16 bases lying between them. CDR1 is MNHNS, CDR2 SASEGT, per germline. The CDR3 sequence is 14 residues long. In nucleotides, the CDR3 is TGTGCCAGCAGTCGGGACATAAACATCAATGGCTACACCTTC. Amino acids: CASSRDININGYTF.

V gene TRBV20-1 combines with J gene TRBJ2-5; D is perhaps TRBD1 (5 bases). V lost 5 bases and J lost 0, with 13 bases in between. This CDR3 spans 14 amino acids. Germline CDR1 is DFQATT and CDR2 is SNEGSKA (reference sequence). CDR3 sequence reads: CSAAGHSYQETQYF. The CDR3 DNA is TGCAGTGCTGCTGGACATTCGTACCAAGAGACCCAGTACTTC.

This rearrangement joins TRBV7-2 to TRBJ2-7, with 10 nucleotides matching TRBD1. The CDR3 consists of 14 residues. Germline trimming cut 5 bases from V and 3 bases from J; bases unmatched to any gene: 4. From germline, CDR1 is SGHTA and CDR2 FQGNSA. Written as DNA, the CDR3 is TGTGCCAGCAGCCGGGACAGGGGTTACTACGAGCAGTACTTC. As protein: CASSRDRGYYEQYF.

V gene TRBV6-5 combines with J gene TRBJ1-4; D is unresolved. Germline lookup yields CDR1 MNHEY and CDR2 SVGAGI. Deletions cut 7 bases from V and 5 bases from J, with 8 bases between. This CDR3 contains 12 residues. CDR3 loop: CASKGSNEKLFF. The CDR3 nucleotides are TGTGCCAGCAAGGGATCAAATGAAAAACTGTTTTTT.

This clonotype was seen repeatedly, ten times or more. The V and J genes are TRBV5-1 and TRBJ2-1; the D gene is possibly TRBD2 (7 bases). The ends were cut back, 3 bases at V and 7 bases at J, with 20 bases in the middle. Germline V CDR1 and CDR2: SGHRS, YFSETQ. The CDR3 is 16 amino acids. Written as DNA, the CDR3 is TGCGCCAGCAGCTCCGAGGGGGGGCGAATTGAAAATGAGCAGTTCTTC. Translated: CASSSEGGRIENEQFF.

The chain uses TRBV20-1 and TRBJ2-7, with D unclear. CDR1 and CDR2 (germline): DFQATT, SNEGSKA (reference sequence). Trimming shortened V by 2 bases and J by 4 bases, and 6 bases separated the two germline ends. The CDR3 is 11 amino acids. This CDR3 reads CSARTFYEQYF. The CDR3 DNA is TGCAGTGCTAGAACCTTTTACGAGCAGTACTTC.

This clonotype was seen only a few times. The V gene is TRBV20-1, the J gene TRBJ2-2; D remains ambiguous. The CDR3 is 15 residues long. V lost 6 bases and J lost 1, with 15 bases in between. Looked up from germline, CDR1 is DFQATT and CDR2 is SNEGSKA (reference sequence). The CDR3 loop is CSAHEARMNTGELFF. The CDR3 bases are TGCAGTGCCCACGAGGCGCGGATGAACACCGGGGAGCTGTTTTTT.

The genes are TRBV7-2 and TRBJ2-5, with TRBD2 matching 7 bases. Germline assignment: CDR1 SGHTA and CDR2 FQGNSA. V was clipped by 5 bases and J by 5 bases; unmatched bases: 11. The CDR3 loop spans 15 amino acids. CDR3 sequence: CASSPRLARRETQYF. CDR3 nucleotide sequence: TGTGCCAGCAGCCCGCGACTAGCCCGGAGGGAGACCCAGTACTTC.

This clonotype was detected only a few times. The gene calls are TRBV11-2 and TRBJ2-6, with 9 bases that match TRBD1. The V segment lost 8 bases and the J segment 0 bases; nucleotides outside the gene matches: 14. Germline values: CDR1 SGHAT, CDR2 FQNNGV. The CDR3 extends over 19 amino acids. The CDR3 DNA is TGTGCCAGCCCTCCGGCGGGACAGGGTAACAACTCTGGGGCCAACGTCCTGACTTTC. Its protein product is CASPPAGQGNNSGANVLTF.